Ten or more counts support the clone carrying this T cell receptor beta chain. Its antigen is not known. After removal of 4 bases from V and 5 bases from J, the junction contained 9 bases not matched to a gene. CDR3 length equals 15 residues. Germline V gives CDR1 KGHDR, CDR2 SFDVKD. The data stem from a study of Graves' ophthalmopathy and Graves' hyperthyroidism. Amplified material comprised TCR beta CDR3 regions derived from RNA transcripts. Second-round multiplex PCR followed a first-round RT-PCR using HTBI primers. From the multiplex PCR reads, TCRdb called clonotypes with MiXCR, one entry per CDR3 protein. Of about 340,000 distinct CDR3 sequences in the sample, about a sixth were seen once. Ineligible for inclusion were patients with other autoimmune diseases, uncontrolled infections, pregnancy or lactation. As the starting material, 8 to 10 ml of fresh peripheral blood yielded the PBMCs. Findings of the study overall: It was with 70.59% sensitivity and about 72% specificity that the model predicted ophthalmopathy progression.

This TCR was recovered from an adult man with Graves' ophthalmopathy. The J gene is TRBJ1-2, the V gene TRBV24-1; 7 bases match TRBD1. Sequenced: peripheral blood. CDR3 in amino acids: CATSDHKTGRYGYTF. The CDR3 coding sequence is TGTGCCACCAGTGACCATAAGACAGGGAGATATGGCTACACCTTC.